The 28 T cell receptor beta chains listed next were all sequenced from one sample in a study of cytomegalovirus exposure and HLA in healthy donors. Amplification used 60 Vbeta primers and 13 Jbeta primers. The protocol was immunoSEQ multiplex PCR, while the TCRdb copy is restricted to in-frame clones and leaves out a portion. Among under 130,000 clones listed, about 69% were seen once. Sequencing was performed on PBMCs. These receptors all come from a man aged 35-49 years in good health and CMV-seronegative.

V is TRBV4-1 and J is TRBJ1-1, with D maybe TRBD1 (5 bases). Germline V gene data show CDR1 as MGHRA and CDR2 as YSYEKL. The CDR3 has 17 amino acids. V shed 1 base and J shed 5 bases, with 20 bases lying between them. The CDR3 loop reads CASSQVVAGPLRTEAFF. CDR3 coding DNA: TGCGCCAGCAGCCAAGTCGTTGCGGGGCCCCTGAGGACTGAAGCTTTCTTT.

This clone was picked up a small number of times. The gene calls are TRBV6-5 and TRBJ1-4; no definite D call. The CDR3 covers 14 residues. Trimming pared 6 bases from V and 3 bases from J, leaving 11 bases between. Per the germline V gene, CDR1 is MNHEY and CDR2 is SVGAGI. CDR3 loop: CASSRSRSNEKLFF. DNA for the CDR3: TGTGCCAGCAGCCGTTCCCGTTCTAATGAAAAACTGTTTTTT.

The V gene is TRBV6-5, the J gene TRBJ1-1; D gene ambiguous. The germline V gene encodes CDR1 MNHEY and CDR2 SVGAGI. With 0 bases removed from V and 7 bases from J, the gap between germline ends came to 9 bases. This CDR3 contains 13 residues. The CDR3 region has the DNA TGTGCCAGCAGTTACTCGATCCCGGGTGAAGCTTTCTTT. This encodes CASSYSIPGEAFF.

This clone was found a few times. This chain uses TRBV5-1 with TRBJ1-1; 10 bases are shared with TRBD1. CDR1 is SGHRS and CDR2 is YFSETQ in the germline V gene. The J segment lost 4 bases and the V segment lost 4 bases, leaving 7 bases of the junction unmatched. CDR3 size: 15 residues. DNA for the CDR3: TGCGCCAGCAGCCCCCAGTGGACAGGGGGCACTGAAGCTTTCTTT. It specifies CASSPQWTGGTEAFF.

The chain carries TRBV29-1 and TRBJ2-1; the match to TRBD1 covers 8 bases. Germline-derived CDR1 and CDR2 are SQVTM and ANQGSEA. V lost 3 bases to trimming and J lost 5 bases; unmatched junction nucleotides: 9. The CDR3 has 15 amino acids. CDR3 nucleotides: TGCAGCGTTGACGACAGGGGCGATCAGAACAATGAGCAGTTCTTC. The encoded protein is CSVDDRGDQNNEQFF.

This clone was counted once. This chain connects TRBV6-4 to TRBJ2-1; 8 nucleotides agree with TRBD1. The CDR3 sequence is 13 residues long. Germline CDR1 reads MRHNA; CDR2 reads SNTAGT. V was pared by 6 bases and J by 6 bases, with 4 bases of the junction left unmatched. CDR3 coding DNA: TGTGCCAGCAGCCTCACAGGGGGCAATGAGCAGTTCTTC. It encodes CASSLTGGNEQFF.

CDR3 sequence reads: CASSSSGLSYEQYF. CDR3 coding DNA: TGTGCCAGCAGTTCCTCCGGACTCTCCTACGAGCAGTACTTC. V gene TRBV27 combines with J gene TRBJ2-7; the D gene is possibly TRBD2 (5 bases). The CDR3 has 14 amino acids. The germline CDR1 and CDR2 sequences are MNHEY and SMNVEV (reference sequence). Trimming pared 4 bases from V and 0 bases from J, leaving 10 bases between.

This clone was recorded a few times. The chain employs TRBV18 and TRBJ1-2; D is ambiguous. The CDR3 covers 13 residues. The V end was cut by 3 bases, the J end by 6 bases, with 11 bases between. The germline V gene encodes CDR1 KGHSH and CDR2 LQKENI. The CDR3 loop reads CASSPGVRNGYTF. CDR3 coding DNA: TGTGCCAGCTCACCCGGAGTCCGAAATGGCTACACCTTC.

The table lists this clone with a few counts. The rearrangement links TRBV4-1 to TRBJ2-1; 7 positions agree with TRBD2. After removal of 1 base from V and 9 bases from J, the junction contained 12 bases not matched to a gene. In germline, CDR1 is MGHRA, CDR2 YSYEKL. The length of the CDR3 is 16 residues. CDR3 in amino acids: CASSQVLSGKTSEQFF. The CDR3 DNA is TGCGCCAGCAGCCAAGTACTGAGCGGGAAGACCAGTGAGCAGTTCTTC.

The chain combines TRBV7-9 with TRBJ2-1, with D perhaps TRBD2 (6 bases). Trimming cost V 3 bases and J 8 bases, with 14 bases left between them. The germline V gene encodes CDR1 SEHNR and CDR2 FQNEAQ (reference sequence). The CDR3 totals 14 residues. The chain's CDR3 is CASSLTRAPDEQFF. The CDR3 nucleotides read TGTGCCAGCAGCTTGACTAGGGCGCCGGATGAGCAGTTCTTC.

CDR3 residues: CSVGQVDQPQHF. CDR3 DNA sequence: TGCAGCGTTGGGCAGGTAGATCAGCCCCAGCATTTT. The chain recombines TRBV29-1 with TRBJ1-5, with D unclear. CDR3 length: 12 residues. V shed 4 bases and J shed 5 bases, with 9 bases lying between them. Germline V gene sequence: CDR1 SQVTM, CDR2 ANQGSEA.

The chain uses TRBV5-4 and TRBJ2-5, with TRBD2 identical over 15 bases. Per germline, CDR1 SGHNT and CDR2 YYREEE (reference sequence). The CDR3 spans 16 residues. The V gene end was trimmed by 4 bases and the J gene end by 5 bases; junction bases not matched to a gene: 6. The CDR3 protein is CASSPGLAGGGETQYF. The CDR3 DNA is TGTGCCAGCAGCCCTGGACTAGCGGGAGGGGGGGAGACCCAGTACTTC.

The V and J genes are TRBV27 and TRBJ2-2; 8 bases are shared with TRBD2. V gave up 8 bases and J gave up 0 bases; unmatched junction bases: 8. This CDR3 comprises 16 residues. The V gene's germline CDR1 is MNHEY and CDR2 SMNVEV (reference sequence). CDR3: CASRLPGGSNTGELFF. The CDR3 DNA reads TGTGCCAGCCGGCTGCCGGGGGGGTCGAACACCGGGGAGCTGTTTTTT.

This chain uses TRBV9 with TRBJ2-3; no clear D. The CDR3 contains 12 residues. From germline, CDR1 is SGDLS and CDR2 YYNGEE. Trimming shortened V by 1 base and J by 3 bases, and 3 bases separated the two germline ends. The CDR3 DNA is TGTGCCAGCAGCGTACGTACAGATACGCAGTATTTT. Its translation is CASSVRTDTQYF.

As for this clone: At one of its ends the junction is not consistent with the germline gene, which may arise from a read error. The chain couples TRBV7-7 to TRBJ2-7; D is perhaps TRBD1 (5 bases). The CDR3 length is 14 residues. CDR1 and CDR2 (germline): SSHAT, FNYEAQ (reference sequence). CDR3 sequence: CASSPQVGSYEQYF. DNA of the CDR3: TGTGCTAGCAGCCCACAGGTAGGCTCCTACGAGCAGTACTTC.

Comment on this clone: The sample has other DNA sequences that encode this CDR3 too. V gene TRBV9 combines with J gene TRBJ1-2, with TRBD1 matching 11 bases. This CDR3 is 15 amino acids long. The V segment lost 0 bases and the J segment 5 bases; nucleotides outside the gene matches: 3. Germline assignment: CDR1 SGDLS and CDR2 YYNGEE. The CDR3 coding sequence is TGTGCCAGCAGCGTAGGCGGACAGGGGGCATATGGCTACACCTTC. Its protein product is CASSVGGQGAYGYTF.

In this sample, this clone turned up once. The CDR3 bases are TGCGCCAGCCTGGCCTATGCGGATGCCTATGGCTACACCTTC. Translation gives CASLAYADAYGYTF. V usage is TRBV10-2 and J usage is TRBJ1-2, with unresolved D. V gave up 8 bases and J gave up 4 bases, with 17 bases separating them. The V gene's germline CDR1 is WSHSY and CDR2 SAAADI. The CDR3 is 14 amino acids.

This clone turned up a few times. The V gene is TRBV30, the J gene TRBJ1-5; perhaps TRBD1 as D (5 bases). This CDR3 has 15 amino acids. CDR1 and CDR2 from the germline V gene are GTSNPN and SVGIG (reference sequence). Trimming took off 3 bases at V and 6 bases at J, with 18 bases between the two ends. CDR3 DNA sequence: TGTGCCTGGAGGGGAGACGGGGGAGGTGGTCAGCCCCAGCATTTT. It is translated as CAWRGDGGGGQPQHF.

V usage is TRBV2 and J usage is TRBJ2-2, with 8 bases aligning to TRBD1. After removal of 10 bases from V and 6 bases from J, the junction contained 10 bases not matched to a gene. This CDR3 comprises 14 residues. In germline, CDR1 is SNHLY, CDR2 FYNNEI. CDR3 bases: TGTGCCAACGGTGGACAGGGTGATGCCGGGGAGCTGTTTTTT. It specifies CANGGQGDAGELFF.

The chain is built from TRBV5-4 and TRBJ2-3; 9 bases are a match to TRBD2. Per germline, CDR1 SGHNT and CDR2 YYREEE (reference sequence). This CDR3 has 15 amino acids. J lost 2 bases, V lost 4 bases, and 5 bases had no gene match. The CDR3 nucleotides are TGTGCCAGCAGCGGCAGACTAGCGGCCACAGATACGCAGTATTTT. It specifies CASSGRLAATDTQYF.

The CDR3 bases are TGTGCCAGCGGGGGGGTGACCGGGGAGCTGTTTTTT. This sequence encodes CASGGVTGELFF. V gene TRBV27 combines with J gene TRBJ2-2; 7 bases map to TRBD2. There are 12 residues in the CDR3. V lost 8 bases and J lost 5; bases outside the gene matches: 2. Germline V CDR1 and CDR2: MNHEY, SMNVEV (reference sequence).

This sequence joins TRBV6-5 and TRBJ2-1, with 10 bases identical to TRBD2. This CDR3 comprises 14 residues. Germline V gene lookup returns CDR1 MNHEY and CDR2 SVGAGI. V lost 7 bases to trimming and J lost 9 bases; unmatched junction nucleotides: 9. CDR3: CASTPGLARIEQFF. The CDR3 DNA is TGTGCCAGCACACCGGGACTAGCGAGAATTGAGCAGTTCTTC.

The V call is TRBV25-1, the J call TRBJ1-1, with D uncertain. V dropped 3 bases and J dropped 0 bases, with 5 bases sitting between them. The CDR3 extends over 13 amino acids. Germline CDR1 MGHDK, CDR2 SYGVNS. This CDR3 is CASSDGMNTEAFF. DNA of the CDR3: TGTGCCAGCAGTGACGGGATGAACACTGAAGCTTTCTTT.

This clone has only a few counts. The chain combines TRBV15 with TRBJ1-4; 7 bases align to TRBD1. After removal of 3 bases from V and 5 bases from J, the junction contained 9 bases not matched to a gene. The length of the CDR3 is 16 residues. Germline lookup yields CDR1 LNHNV and CDR2 YYDKDF (reference sequence). The CDR3 nucleotides are TGTGCCACCAGCAGGAACAGACAGGGAAAGAATGAAAAACTGTTTTTT. This translates into CATSRNRQGKNEKLFF. Full variable domain (missing parts from reference TRBV15 and TRBJ1-4): DAMVIQNPRYQVTQFGKPVTLSCSQTLNHNVMYWYQQKSSQAPKLLFHYYDKDFNNEADTPDNFQSRRPNTSFCFLDIRSPGLGDTAMYLCATSRNRQGKNEKLFFGSGTQLSVL.

The CDR3 bases are TGTGCCAGCAGTTACGACCTTGGGGCACAGTACTTC. It is translated as CASSYDLGAQYF. This chain links TRBV6-5 with TRBJ2-7; the D gene is possibly TRBD1 (5 bases). Germline lookup yields CDR1 MNHEY and CDR2 SVGAGI. V dropped 2 bases and J dropped 10 bases, with 12 bases sitting between them. This CDR3 region has 12 residues.

The rearrangement joins TRBV7-2 to TRBJ1-1; 8 bases line up with TRBD1. Germline lookup yields CDR1 SGHTA and CDR2 FQGNSA. Trimming at V came to 1 base and at J to 7 bases, leaving 11 bases not matched to a gene. The CDR3 sequence is 16 residues long. Written as DNA, the CDR3 is TGTGCCAGCAGCTTAGGAGGACAGGGATCCAAAGGTGAAGCTTTCTTT. It is translated as CASSLGGQGSKGEAFF.

Only one count was recorded for this clone. The rearrangement links TRBV9 to TRBJ1-3; weak D call: TRBD1 (6 bases). The CDR3 runs to 15 residues. V was pared by 3 bases and J by 0 bases, with 10 bases between. CDR1 is SGDLS, CDR2 YYNGEE, per germline. In DNA form, the CDR3 reads TGTGCCAGCAGCGATACAGGGTCCTCTGGAAACACCATATATTTT. This translates into CASSDTGSSGNTIYF.

The chain combines TRBV6-5 with TRBJ1-4; 9 nucleotides agree with TRBD1. Germline V gene sequence: CDR1 MNHEY, CDR2 SVGAGI. The CDR3 length is 14 residues. The junction had 4 bases not matched to a gene; V was cut back by 4 bases and J by 7 bases. The CDR3 is CASSWDRDGEKLFF. The DNA for the CDR3 is TGTGCCAGCAGTTGGGACAGGGATGGTGAAAAACTGTTTTTT.